This record covers a single T cell receptor (beta chain). Its antigen is not known. This CDR3 has 16 amino acids. V lost 3 bases and J lost 6; bases outside the gene matches: 11. CDR1 and CDR2 (germline): SGHRS, YFSETQ. For TCR, cDNA came from 5'RACE template switching, which added a universal primer site and UMIs. A single record per CDR3 protein comes from TCRdb applying MiXCR to the 5' RACE reads. The sample lists 400,000 to 650,000 distinct CDR3 sequences, about a fifth seen once, with 16% in the top ten. This entry belongs to a study of T cells after yellow fever vaccination. As for the study in general: For low cell numbers, libraries were made with SMART-Seq v4 Ultra Low Input.

Study-level findings and limits: Only a small proportion of the clonotypes turned up in both the CD4 and the CD8 compartments, likely arising from convergent recombination. Re-detected after boosting: most primary clones, 96% of CD4 and less than 90% of CD8.

This specimen was PBMCs, taken less than 25 days after the first yellow fever vaccination. The rearrangement uses TRBV5-1 and TRBJ1-2, with 10 bases lining up with TRBD1. This TCR derives from a man younger than 35 who received the YFV17D yellow fever vaccine. The DNA of the CDR3 is TGCGCCAGCAGCTCCCTCCCGGGACAGGGGCGCGATGGCTACACCTTC. Its translation: CASSSLPGQGRDGYTF.